This T cell receptor beta chain was observed in a study of blood T cells in healthy people across ages. Russia was home to the donors, healthy Caucasian individuals aged roughly 6 to 95. The CDR3 is 15 amino acids. Deletions cut 6 bases from V and 0 bases from J, with 15 bases between. Germline loops: CDR1 MNHEY, CDR2 SVGAGI. PCR was performed a second time for about 7 to 12 cycles using a sample-barcoded 5' primer and a J-beta primer mix. From the 5' RACE reads, TCRdb called clonotypes with MiXCR, one entry per CDR3 protein. The table has about 500,000 distinct CDR3 sequences, approximately 25% seen once; the top ten hold just under 9%. These data also formed part of another study, on T cells of mothers and their children.

The TCR originated in a boy aged 5-17 years in good health. The chain carries TRBV6-5 and TRBJ2-7, with D uncertain. Sequencing input: blood. The CDR3 nucleotides read TGTGCCAGCAGCACCGGGCTCCAAAGCTCCTACGAGCAGTACTTC. Translated: CASSTGLQSSYEQYF.